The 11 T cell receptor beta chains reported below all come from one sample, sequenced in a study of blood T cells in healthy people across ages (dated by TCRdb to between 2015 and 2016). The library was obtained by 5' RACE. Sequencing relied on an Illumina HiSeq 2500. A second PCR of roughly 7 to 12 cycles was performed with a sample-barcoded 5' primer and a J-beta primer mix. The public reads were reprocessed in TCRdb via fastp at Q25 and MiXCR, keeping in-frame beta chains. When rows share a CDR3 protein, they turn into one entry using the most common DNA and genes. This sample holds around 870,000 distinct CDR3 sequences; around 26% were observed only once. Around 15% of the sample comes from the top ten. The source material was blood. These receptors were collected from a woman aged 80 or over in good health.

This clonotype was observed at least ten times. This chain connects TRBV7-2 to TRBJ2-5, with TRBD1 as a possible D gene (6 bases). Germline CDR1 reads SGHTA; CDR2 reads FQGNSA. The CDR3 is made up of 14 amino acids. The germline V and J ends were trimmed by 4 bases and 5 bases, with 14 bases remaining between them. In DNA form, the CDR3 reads TGTGCCAGCAGCTCTTCCGGGACAACGGAGACCCAGTACTTC. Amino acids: CASSSSGTTETQYF.

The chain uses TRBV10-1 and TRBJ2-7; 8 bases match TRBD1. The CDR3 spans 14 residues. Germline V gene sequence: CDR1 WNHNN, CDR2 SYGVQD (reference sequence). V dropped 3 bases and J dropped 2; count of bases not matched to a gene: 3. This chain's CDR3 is CASSEGQGPYEQYV. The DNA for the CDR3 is TGCGCCAGCAGTGAAGGACAGGGCCCCTACGAGCAGTACGTC.

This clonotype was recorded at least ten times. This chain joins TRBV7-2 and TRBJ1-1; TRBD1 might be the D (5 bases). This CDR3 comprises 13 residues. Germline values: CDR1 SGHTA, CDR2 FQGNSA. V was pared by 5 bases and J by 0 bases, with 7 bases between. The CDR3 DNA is TGTGCCAGCAGCGCACAGGTGAACACTGAAGCTTTCTTT. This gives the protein CASSAQVNTEAFF.

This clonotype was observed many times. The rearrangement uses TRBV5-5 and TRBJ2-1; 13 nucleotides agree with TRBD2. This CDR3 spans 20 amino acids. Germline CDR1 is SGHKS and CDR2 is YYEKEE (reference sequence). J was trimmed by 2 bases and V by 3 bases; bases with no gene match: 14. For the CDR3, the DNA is TGTGCCAGCAGCTCAAGGACTAGCGGGGGAGTAGCCCGGGCCTACAATGAGCAGTTCTTC. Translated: CASSSRTSGGVARAYNEQFF.

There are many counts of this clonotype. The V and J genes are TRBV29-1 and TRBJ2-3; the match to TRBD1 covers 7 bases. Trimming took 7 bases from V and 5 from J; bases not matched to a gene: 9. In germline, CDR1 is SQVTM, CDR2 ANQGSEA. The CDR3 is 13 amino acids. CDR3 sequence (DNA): TGCAGCGCCGGTGAGGGGGCCCAAGATACGCAGTATTTT. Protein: CSAGEGAQDTQYF.

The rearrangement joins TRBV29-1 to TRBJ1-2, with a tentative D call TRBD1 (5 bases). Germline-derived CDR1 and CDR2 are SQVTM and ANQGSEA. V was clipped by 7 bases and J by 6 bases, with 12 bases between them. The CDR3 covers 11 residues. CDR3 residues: CSAYGGNGYTF. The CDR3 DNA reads TGCAGCGCCTATGGGGGAAATGGCTACACCTTC.

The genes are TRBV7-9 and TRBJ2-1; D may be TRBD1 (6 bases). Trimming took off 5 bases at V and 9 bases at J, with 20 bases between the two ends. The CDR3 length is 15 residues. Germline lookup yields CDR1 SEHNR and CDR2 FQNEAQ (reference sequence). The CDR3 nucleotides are TGTGCCAGCAGCCTCCGAAGGGGGAGTTCATTTGAGCAGTTCTTC. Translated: CASSLRRGSSFEQFF.

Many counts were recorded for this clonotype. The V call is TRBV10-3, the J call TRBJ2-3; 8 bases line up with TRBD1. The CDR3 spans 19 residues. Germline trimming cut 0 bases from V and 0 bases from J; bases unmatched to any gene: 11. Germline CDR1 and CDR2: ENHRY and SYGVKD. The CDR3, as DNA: TGTGCCATCAGTGAGTCGGCCGGACGGCAGGGGGCCAGCACAGATACGCAGTATTTT. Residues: CAISESAGRQGASTDTQYF.

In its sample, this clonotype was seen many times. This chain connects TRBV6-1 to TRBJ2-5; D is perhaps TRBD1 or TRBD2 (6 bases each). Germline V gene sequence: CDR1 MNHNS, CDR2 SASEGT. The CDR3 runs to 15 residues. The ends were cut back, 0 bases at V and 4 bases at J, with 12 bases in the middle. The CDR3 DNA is TGTGCCAGCAGTGAAGCTCGGGGGCTGGGAGAGACCCAGTACTTC. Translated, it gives CASSEARGLGETQYF.

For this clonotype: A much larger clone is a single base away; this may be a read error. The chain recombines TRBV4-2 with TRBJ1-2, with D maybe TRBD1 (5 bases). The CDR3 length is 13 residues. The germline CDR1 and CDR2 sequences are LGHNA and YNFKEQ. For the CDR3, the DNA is TGTGCCAGCAGCCAAGATCGAGGGGTTGGCCACACCTTC. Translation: CASSQDRGVGHTF.

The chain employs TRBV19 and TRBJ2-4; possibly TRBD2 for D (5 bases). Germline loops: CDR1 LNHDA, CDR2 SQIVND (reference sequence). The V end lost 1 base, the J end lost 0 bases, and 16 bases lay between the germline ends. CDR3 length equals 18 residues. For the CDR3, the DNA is TGTGCCAGTAGTATAGCTAGCAAGGGCTTACAAGCCAAAAACATTCAGTACTTC. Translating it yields CASSIASKGLQAKNIQYF.